This TCR beta chain was captured in a study of regulatory T cells in long-lasting Graves disease. Relying on iRepertoire HTBI primers and Arm-PCR of CDR3 regions, the team built TCR beta libraries. TCRdb independently ran MiXCR on the multiplex PCR reads; one entry per CDR3 protein. This table has roughly 560,000 distinct CDR3 sequences, roughly a sixth appearing once. Time point meaning: newly diagnosed GD, antithyroid drugs for less than 3 months. The authors made the TCR library using RNA they extracted from PBMCs. Enrollment of patients was through an endocrinology department in Xi'an, China. This clonotype was recorded many times. These data also featured in a second study, about T cells in Graves' hyperthyroidism and ophthalmopathy.

This clonotype was obtained from a woman aged 35 to 60 with Graves disease. This specimen was peripheral blood mononuclear cells (PBMCs), taken at new diagnosis, from a patient treated with antithyroid drugs.

CDR3 sequence reads: CASSLAGVIPTGELFF. CDR3 bases: TGTGCCAGCAGCTTAGCAGGGGTGATCCCCACCGGGGAGCTGTTTTTT. J is TRBJ2-2 and V is TRBV11-2; D perhaps matches TRBD1 (6 bases). The CDR3 runs 16 residues. CDR1 and CDR2 (germline): SGHAT, FQNNGV. V lost 1 base to trimming and J lost 4 bases, with 13 bases between them.